This is a list of T cell receptor beta chains from one sample in a study of OX40 agonist ivuxolimab in advanced cancers. Some clones are missing from TCRdb's copy, which holds only in-frame ones; the method was immunoSEQ multiplex PCR. The table includes 50,000 to 65,000 clones, 80% to 95% detected once. The sequences come from CD4+ or CD8+ T cells sorted from blood, collected in a trial of the OX40 agonist ivuxolimab. These receptors were obtained from an adult with an advanced solid tumor such as melanoma, head and neck, liver or kidney cancer. CDR3s include the opening cysteine and the closing phenylalanine or tryptophan. D genes are given only for firm matches. The size of a clone is reported for some rows only, either as once, few or many, or as a class for expanded clones.

V,size,D,J,CDR3,DNA
TRBV4-1,.,TRBD1,TRBJ1-2,CASSQKPDREGYTF,TGCGCCAGCAGCCAGAAGCCAGACAGGGAAGGCTATACCTTC
TRBV11-2,.,.,TRBJ1-6,CASSLGVSSYNSPLHF,TGTGCCAGCAGCTTAGGGGTGAGCTCCTATAATTCACCCCTCCACTTT
TRBV11-3,.,.,TRBJ1-5,CASSGRVGPQHF,TGTGCCAGCAGCGGAAGGGTTGGGCCCCAGCATTTT
TRBV7-9,.,.,TRBJ2-5,CASSVLNRGGGETQYF,TGTGCCAGCAGCGTACTAAACAGGGGAGGAGGAGAGACCCAGTACTTC
TRBV7-2,.,.,TRBJ2-5,CASRPLGGNQETQYF,TGTGCCAGCCGCCCTTTGGGCGGGAACCAAGAGACCCAGTACTTC
TRBV13,.,.,TRBJ2-7,CASSSDGGPLSYEQYF,TGTGCCAGCAGCTCGGACGGGGGGCCTTTGTCCTACGAGCAGTACTTC
TRBV7-9,few,TRBD2,TRBJ2-7,CASSLQTLAGVEQYF,TGTGCCAGCAGCTTACAAACGCTAGCGGGCGTCGAGCAGTACTTC
TRBV4-1,.,.,TRBJ1-2,CASSQDTGDHYGYTF,TGCGCCAGCAGCCAAGACACGGGGGATCACTATGGCTACACCTTC
TRBV4-2,.,.,TRBJ2-1,CASSHPQVNSYNEQFF,TGTGCCAGCAGCCACCCACAGGTGAACTCCTACAATGAGCAGTTCTTC
TRBV18,.,.,TRBJ2-5,CASSPLYQETQYF,TGTGCCAGCTCACCCCTGTACCAAGAGACCCAGTACTTC
TRBV4-1,.,.,TRBJ1-1,CASSLTNMNTEAFF,TGCGCCAGCAGCCTCACGAATATGAACACTGAAGCTTTCTTT
TRBV6-5,.,TRBD2,TRBJ2-1,CASSSHSGRLNEQFF,TGTGCCAGCAGTTCCCATAGCGGGAGGCTCAATGAGCAGTTCTTC
TRBV6-5,.,.,TRBJ2-6,CASSPDSNVLTF,TGTGCCAGCAGTCCCGACAGCAACGTCCTGACTTTC
TRBV5-1,.,.,TRBJ2-1,CASSLGYEQFF,TGCGCCAGCAGCTTGGGCTATGAGCAGTTCTTC
TRBV7-9,.,TRBD2,TRBJ2-5,CASSPRTSETQETQYF,TGTGCCAGCAGCCCCCGGACTAGCGAGACCCAAGAGACCCAGTACTTC
TRBV6-5,.,.,TRBJ2-7,CASADRTYEQYF,TGTGCCAGCGCGGACCGTACCTACGAGCAGTACTTC
TRBV13,.,.,TRBJ1-2,CASSPPDSPYGYTF,TGTGCCAGCAGCCCCCCGGACAGCCCGTATGGCTACACCTTC
TRBV21-1,.,.,TRBJ1-6,CASSKKGPGTAYSPLHF,TGTGCCAGCAGCAAAAAAGGCCCCGGGACAGCTTATTCACCCCTCCACTTT
TRBV4-3,.,.,TRBJ2-7,CASSQDAEVGGYEQYF,TGCGCCAGCAGCCAAGACGCTGAGGTCGGGGGATACGAGCAGTACTTC
TRBV21-1,.,.,TRBJ2-1,CASSSDRGSYNEQFF,TGTGCCAGCAGCAGTGACCGAGGTTCCTACAATGAGCAGTTCTTC
TRBV7-6,once,.,TRBJ2-1,CASSAGINEQFF,TGTGCCAGCAGCGCCGGGATCAATGAGCAGTTCTTC
TRBV9,.,.,TRBJ2-1,CASSVAPERWYNEQFF,TGTGCCAGCAGCGTAGCCCCGGAGCGGTGGTACAATGAGCAGTTCTTC
TRBV4-3,.,TRBD1,TRBJ2-3,CASSQDGFWTGRTDTQYF,TGCGCCAGCAGCCAAGATGGTTTTTGGACAGGGAGGACAGATACGCAGTATTTT
TRBV7-9,.,.,TRBJ2-5,CASSLAIGGGPQETQYF,TGTGCCAGCAGCTTAGCGATCGGAGGGGGCCCCCAAGAGACCCAGTACTTC
TRBV15,.,.,TRBJ2-6,CATSAESLSGANVLTF,TGTGCCACCAGCGCTGAGAGCCTTTCTGGGGCCAACGTCCTGACTTTC
TRBV29-1,.,.,TRBJ2-7,CSVEDQGFEQYF,TGCAGCGTTGAAGATCAAGGGTTCGAGCAGTACTTC
TRBV5-3,once,.,TRBJ1-5,CARSPPRQVGNQPQHF,TGTGCCAGAAGCCCACCTCGACAGGTCGGCAATCAGCCCCAGCATTTT
TRBV15,.,.,TRBJ2-2,CATSWNGGELFF,TGTGCCACCAGCTGGAATGGCGGGGAGCTGTTTTTT
TRBV23-1,.,.,TRBJ1-3,CASSQSFGSFYSGNTIYF,TGCGCCAGCAGTCAATCCTTCGGCAGCTTCTACTCTGGAAACACCATATATTTT
TRBV6-5,.,TRBD1,TRBJ1-4,CASSYQGGAGEKLFF,TGTGCCAGCAGTTACCAGGGGGGGGCCGGTGAAAAACTGTTTTTT
TRBV2,.,TRBD2,TRBJ2-7,CASSEALASGTYEQYF,TGTGCCAGCAGTGAAGCGCTGGCTAGCGGGACCTACGAGCAGTACTTC
TRBV5-1,.,TRBD1,TRBJ1-4,CASSRGGQLATNEKLFF,TGCGCCAGCAGCCGAGGGGGCCAGCTTGCAACTAATGAAAAACTGTTTTTT
TRBV7-6,.,.,TRBJ2-7,CASSANGAWDEQYF,TGTGCCAGCAGCGCAAACGGGGCTTGGGACGAGCAGTACTTC
TRBV7-3,.,TRBD2,TRBJ2-1,CASSFGLAGVGNEQFF,TGTGCCAGCAGCTTCGGACTAGCGGGGGTGGGGAATGAGCAGTTCTTC
TRBV5-5,.,.,TRBJ2-1,CASSKEGLSSYNEQFF,TGTGCCAGCAGTAAGGAGGGACTTAGCTCCTACAATGAGCAGTTCTTC
TRBV7-9,.,.,TRBJ2-7,CASSPPGGHEQYF,TGTGCCAGCAGCCCCCCCGGGGGTCACGAGCAGTACTTC
TRBV5-1,.,TRBD1,TRBJ2-7,CASSDGQGLSSYEQYF,TGCGCCAGCAGCGATGGACAGGGATTGAGCTCCTACGAGCAGTACTTC